Following are 6 T cell receptor beta chains from one sample sequenced in a study of tissue T cells after allogeneic stem cell transplantation. Clones were sequenced by immunoSEQ multiplex PCR, and TCRdb holds only the in-frame ones, with some missing. This sample has roughly 50,000 clones; roughly four fifths occur once, and the top ten carry about 0.7%. The sequenced sample consisted of sorted cells pooled from one or two spleens. The receptors come from a pool of C57BL/6 mice in good health.

This clone has only a few counts. Germline and genes here are mouse. The read comes to an end 1 residue before the CDR3 does, leaving the germline J gene to fill in the end. Distinct nucleotide sequences in the sample also encode this CDR3. The V and J genes are TRBV5 and TRBJ2-7; the match to TRBD1 covers 7 bases. Germline V lookup: CDR1 LGHNA, CDR2 YNLKQL (reference sequence). The CDR3 is 12 residues long. V lost 4 bases, J lost 3 bases, and 0 bases stayed unmatched. The covered CDR3 bases are TGTGCCAGCAGCCGGACAGGCTATGAACAGTAC. This encodes CASSRTGYEQY. Given in full, the CDR3 is CASSRTGYEQYF.

To note about this clone: Any gene name here is a mouse gene name. The sequence runs out 1 residue before the end of the CDR3; the remainder is reconstructed from the germline J gene. J is TRBJ1-3 and V is TRBV14, with D perhaps matching TRBD1 (6 bases). Trimming stripped 4 bases from V and 0 bases from J, with 14 bases between. The CDR3 contains 16 residues. Germline lookup yields CDR1 SGHDT and CDR2 FRDEAV. The part of the CDR3 DNA that was read is TGTGCCAGCAGTCCAGGGACAAAAAATTCTGGAAATACGCTCTAT. Amino acids: CASSPGTKNSGNTLY. The full CDR3 sequence reads CASSPGTKNSGNTLYF.

Comment on this clone: Genes and germline are mouse. Sequencing ends 1 residue short of the CDR3 end; the germline J gene provides the rest. This chain links TRBV23 with TRBJ2-7; the D call in the table, TRBD2, was not verified against the DNA. Germline V gene lookup returns CDR1 KGHTA and CDR2 FQNQQP. The CDR3 spans 13 residues. The DNA read from the CDR3 is TGCTCCAGCAGTCAATCGATGGGGGGAGAACAGTAC. The encoded protein is CSSSQSMGGEQY. The CDR3 in full is CSSSQSMGGEQYF.

On this clone: The gene names here belong to mouse. The CDR3 end lies 1 residue beyond the end of the read and is filled in from the germline J gene. V and J are TRBV19 and TRBJ2-1, with D possibly TRBD2 on 5 matching bases. Germline V CDR1 and CDR2: FNHDT, SITEND (reference sequence). Trimming stripped 3 bases from V and 0 bases from J, with 10 bases between. This CDR3 is built from 15 residues. CDR3 DNA, as far as it was read: TGTGCCAGCAGTACCCCTCTGGGTAACTATGCTGAGCAGTTC. This codes for CASSTPLGNYAEQF. The full CDR3 is CASSTPLGNYAEQFF.

In regard to this clone: Germline and genes here are mouse. The sequenced fragment ends 1 residue before the CDR3 boundary, so the rest is inferred from the germline J gene. The V and J genes are TRBV2 and TRBJ1-1; D may be TRBD1 (6 bases). There are 14 residues in the CDR3. Trimming removed 4 bases at V and 0 bases at J, with 9 bases between. Per germline, CDR1 LGHNA and CDR2 YSYQKL. The sequenced CDR3 bases are TGTGCCAGCAGCCCGGGACATACAAACACAGAAGTCTTC. It yields the protein CASSPGHTNTEVF. Given in full, the CDR3 is CASSPGHTNTEVFF.

This clone was counted once. Here the gene names and germline are mouse. The sequenced fragment ends 1 residue before the CDR3 boundary, so the rest is inferred from the germline J gene. The V and J genes are TRBV20 and TRBJ2-3, with a weak D call TRBD1 (7 bases). Germline loops: CDR1 GFQATS, CDR2 STVNSAI. V lost 2 bases and J lost 0, with 9 bases in between. The CDR3 sequence is 14 residues long. CDR3 sequence: CGARRGLSAETLYF. CDR3 DNA, as far as it was read: TGTGGTGCTAGGAGGGGGCTTAGTGCAGAAACGCTGTAT.